Here is one T cell receptor beta chain with its context. Its antigen has not been determined. The read comes to an end 3 residues before the CDR3 does, leaving the germline J gene to fill in the end. Every participant had a single incident cervical HPV16 infection, and prevalent HPV16 infections were excluded. Cervical HPV DNA was detected with MY09/MY11 PCR, and genotyping was done by dot-blot hybridization. About 15 mL of heparinized blood were centrifuged, and the buffy coat was aliquoted, frozen at -30°C, then stored at -80°C. QIAGEN kits were used to extract genomic DNA from the buffy coat specimens. This specimen comes from a study of T cells in women clearing cervical HPV infection (dated by TCRdb to between 2017 and 2018). About the study as a whole: The cases were 25 women with histologically confirmed HPV16-related CIN3 or worse, and 2 of those women had invasive cancers. Controls were 20 to 30 women whose single incident HPV16 infection cleared within 12 months without precancer or cancer developing. Blood from cases was collected at the visit at which the lesion was first identified, whereas blood from controls was collected once infection was no longer detected. Among cases, blood sampling occurred a median of 149 days after lesion detection, with an interquartile range of roughly 90 to 200 days. HLA typing was available for only a few women, so HLA type could not be excluded as a confounder. Nested within Costa Rica's Guanacaste HPV Natural History Study, an exploratory proof-of-principle case-control study compared TCR repertoires across cervical HPV16 outcomes. Cases and controls were matched on year of sample collection and on age within five years. Cases had a median age of roughly 36 years and controls had a median age of 38, with no significant differences in baseline characteristics. In the parent cohort, about 10,000 women aged 18 or older were enrolled in Guanacaste, Costa Rica, during about 1993 to 1994 and were followed for 7 to 8 years. Five blinded duplicates per group were added as quality controls, so that roughly 60 samples were obtained: some 50 participants and 10 replicates.

CDR1 MNHEY and CDR2 SVGEGT were looked up in the germline V gene. Counted from cysteine to phenylalanine, this CDR3 has 14 amino acids. The DNA has 33 bases, all within the CDR3, and is read from base 1. Trimming removed 2 bases from V and 0 bases from J, leaving 7 bases between the germline ends. The study at large found these results: By combining richness with V gene abundances, random forest classifiers separated cases from controls with an estimated AUC of just over 0.8. TRBV6-7 relative abundance was lower in cases than in controls (approximately 0.11% versus 0.16%; Bonferroni P = 0.0008). Because of the cross-sectional design, the study could not determine whether the associations came before infection or resulted from infection, and neither effector/memory subsets nor HPV-specific T cells were isolated. Across sequencing depths, CIN3+ cases showed significantly higher TCR repertoire richness than controls, but evenness did not differ between the groups. Because T-cell numbers per sample were unknown, differences in richness could reflect varying T-cell content rather than repertoire biology.

TCR beta CDR3 regions were amplified by multiplex PCR from an average of about 1,100 ng genomic DNA per sample using the immunoSEQ assay. The assay corrected primer bias using a complete synthetic TCR repertoire to establish an amplification baseline. The amplicons were sequenced using the Illumina platform. The authors' analysis ran thus. Sequences were error-corrected by clustering with frequency ratios and a modified nearest-neighbor algorithm and were then analyzed in the immunoSEQ Analyzer with IMGT gene definitions. TCR richness and evenness were averaged over 20 rarefaction repeats at each rarefaction depth, excluding samples with fewer sequences than the depth. V, D and J gene relative abundances were compared between groups with Wilcoxon rank sum tests, applying FDR correction. For the blinded duplicates, the intraclass correlation was 90% to 97% for TCR richness and averaged around 76% across around 66 gene segments. In its TCRdb copy, this immuneACCESS table keeps in-frame sequences only and misses some clones. Where compared with another copy, unresolved V genes explain less than half of these, and the others have no known cause. V and J calls and clone size are given by that table; D and trimming were obtained from the DNA. The table kept for this sample lists about 36,000 clones. Of the sample, about 1.7% is held by the ten largest clones.

The chain was built from TRBV6-2 or TRBV6-3 and TRBJ1-1; the D region possibly corresponds to TRBD1 (6 bases align). Sequencing used blood buffy coat. This TCR was sampled from a woman between 18 and 70 years old with a cervical HPV16 infection that either progressed to CIN3+ or cleared (not recorded which). The CDR3 loop reads CASSYRTVNTEAFF. The part of the CDR3 DNA that was read is TGTGCCAGCAGTTACAGGACAGTGAACACTGAA.